This T cell receptor (beta chain) appears in the sequencing data of a study of beta chain bispecific antibodies for T cell cancers. Across the whole study: The leukemia lines expressed TRBV12-3 (Jurkat) and TRBV5-5 (HPB-ALL).

In TCRdb, the 5' RACE reads were re-called with MiXCR into one record per CDR3 protein. This table has 15,000 to 20,000 distinct CDR3 sequences, around 2.1% appearing once. T cells were expanded from blood mononuclear cells for 2 to 4 days with anti-CD3 OKT3 or CD3/CD28 beads. This CDR3 region has 15 residues. With 0 bases removed from V and 4 bases from J, the gap between germline ends came to 12 bases. Regarding the study as a whole: The leukemia cells, rather than normal T cells, gave most of the targeted TRBV signal.

This clonotype has at least ten counts. Its antigen is unknown. J is TRBJ2-5 and V is TRBV12-3 or TRBV12-4, with D possibly TRBD1 on 5 matching bases. Sequenced: healthy donor T cells cultured with leukemia cells. The source is a human donor in good health. Some clones in this sample may be carry-over from other donors' samples. CDR3 nucleotide sequence: TGTGCCAGCAGTTTAGCTGGGCAGGGCGGAGAGACCCAGTACTTC. This codes for CASSLAGQGGETQYF.